The 3 T cell receptor beta chains below were found in one sample sequenced in a study of cytomegalovirus exposure and HLA in healthy donors. A multiplex PCR was run with 60 Vbeta primers and 13 Jbeta primers. TCRdb's table, derived via immunoSEQ multiplex PCR, lists solely in-frame clones and lacks some. The data show around 170,000 clones, with over 70% seen just once and 3.8% held by the top ten. The sample was PBMCs. The receptors originated from a man aged 45-60 years in good health and CMV-seronegative.

This rearrangement joins TRBV15 to TRBJ2-1; 12 bases match TRBD1. The CDR3 extends over 15 amino acids. CDR1 is LNHNV and CDR2 is YYDKDF in the germline V gene (reference sequence). The V gene end was trimmed by 3 bases and the J gene end by 10 bases; junction bases not matched to a gene: 7. The CDR3 region has the DNA TGTGCCACCAGCAGGGGACAGGGGGCGCGTCTGGAGCAGTTCTTC. It is translated as CATSRGQGARLEQFF.

This chain uses TRBV7-2 with TRBJ2-3; D remains unclear. The CDR3 has 14 residues. The germline V and J ends were trimmed by 0 bases and 6 bases, with 10 bases remaining between them. CDR1 and CDR2 (germline): SGHTA, FQGNSA. The CDR3 DNA reads TGTGCCAGCAGCTTAGCGCTAGGATGGGATACGCAGTATTTT. It is translated as CASSLALGWDTQYF. The full variable domain, completed using reference TRBV7-2 and TRBJ2-3, is GAGVSQSPSNKVTEKGKDVELRCDPISGHTALYWYRQSLGQGLEFLIYFQGNSAPDKSGLPSDRFSAERTGGSVSTLTIQRTQQEDSAVYLCASSLALGWDTQYFGPGTRLTVL.

The gene calls are TRBV7-8 and TRBJ1-1; 8 bases map to TRBD1. Trimming cost V 5 bases and J 3 bases; bases outside gene matches: 17. This CDR3 is built from 18 residues. Germline lookup yields CDR1 SGHVS and CDR2 FQNEAQ. The DNA for the CDR3 is TGTGCCAGCAGCCGAGACAGGGGCCGAGGGACATGGTACACTGAAGCTTTCTTT. Translation gives CASSRDRGRGTWYTEAFF.